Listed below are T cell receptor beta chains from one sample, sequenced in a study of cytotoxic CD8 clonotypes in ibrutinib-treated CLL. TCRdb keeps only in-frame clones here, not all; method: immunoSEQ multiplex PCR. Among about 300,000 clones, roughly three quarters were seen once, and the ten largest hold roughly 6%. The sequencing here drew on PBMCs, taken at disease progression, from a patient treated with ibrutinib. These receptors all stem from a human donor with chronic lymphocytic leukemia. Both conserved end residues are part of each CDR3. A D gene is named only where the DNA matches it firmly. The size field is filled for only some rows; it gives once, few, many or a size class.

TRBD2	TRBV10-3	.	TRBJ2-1	TGTGCCATCAGTGAAGCGGGAGCTCTTAACAATGAGCAGTTCTTC	CAISEAGALNNEQFF
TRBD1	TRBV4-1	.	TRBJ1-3	TGCGCCAGCAGCCCACTCGGGACAGTAGCCGGAAACACCATATATTTT	CASSPLGTVAGNTIYF
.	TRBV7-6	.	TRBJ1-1	TGTGCCAGCAGCTTAGCCCCCAGTACGAACACTGAAGCTTTCTTT	CASSLAPSTNTEAFF
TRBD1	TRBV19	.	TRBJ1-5	TGTGCCAGTAGCCGGACAGGGGTTCAGCCCCAGCATTTT	CASSRTGVQPQHF
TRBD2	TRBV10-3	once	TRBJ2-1	TGTGCCATCAGTGAAGGGCTAGCGGGAGCTGGGGAGCAGTTCTTC	CAISEGLAGAGEQFF
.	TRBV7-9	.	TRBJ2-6	TGTGCCAGCAGTCTATTCGGGGTCTCTGGGGCCAACGTCCTGACTTTC	CASSLFGVSGANVLTF
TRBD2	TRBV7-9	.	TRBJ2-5	TGTGCCAGCCTTAGAGTTAGCGGGAGACAAGAGACCCAGTACTTC	CASLRVSGRQETQYF
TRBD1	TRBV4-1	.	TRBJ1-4	TGCGCCAGCAGCCAGGGGGACAGGGGGCATGAAAAACTGTTTTTT	CASSQGDRGHEKLFF
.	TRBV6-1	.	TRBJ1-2	TGTGCCAGCACCCTGGACGGTAACTATGGCTACACCTTC	CASTLDGNYGYTF
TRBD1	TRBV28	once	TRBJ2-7	TGTGCCAGCTCTCCGACAGGGGAACCCTACGAGCAGTACTTC	CASSPTGEPYEQYF
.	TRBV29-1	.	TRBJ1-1	TGCAGCGTTGGGACCCAGGGTCCCAGGAACACTGAAGCTTTCTTT	CSVGTQGPRNTEAFF
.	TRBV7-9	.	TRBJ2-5	TGTGCCAGCAGCCCGAAGGCGCAAGAGACCCAGTACTTC	CASSPKAQETQYF
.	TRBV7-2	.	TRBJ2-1	TGTGCCAGCAGCTTATCCGGGCCCGCCTACAATGAGCAGTTCTTC	CASSLSGPAYNEQFF
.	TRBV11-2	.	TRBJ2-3	TGTGCCAGCAGCTTAGTCGGCGGGCCGGCGGATACGCAGTATTTT	CASSLVGGPADTQYF
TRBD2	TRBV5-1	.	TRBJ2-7	TGCGCCAGCAGCTTGGGTTTAGCGGGGGGCCCCTCCAACTACGAGCAGTACTTC	CASSLGLAGGPSNYEQYF
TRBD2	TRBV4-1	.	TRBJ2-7	TGCGCCAGCAGCCAAGACACCGGGACTAGCGGGAGGGTTGCCTACGAGCAGTACTTC	CASSQDTGTSGRVAYEQYF
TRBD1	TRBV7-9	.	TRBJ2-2	TGTGCCAGCAGCCATCGAAGGACAGGGGCTAACACCGGGGAGCTGTTTTTT	CASSHRRTGANTGELFF
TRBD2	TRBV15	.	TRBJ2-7	TGTGCCACCAGGAGGGACTACCTATACGAGCAGTACTTC	CATRRDYLYEQYF
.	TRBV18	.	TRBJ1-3	TGTGCCAGCTCACCACCGACAGCGATCTCTGGAAACACCATATATTTT	CASSPPTAISGNTIYF
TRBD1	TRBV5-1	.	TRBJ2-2	TGCGCCAGCAGCTTGAAAGGACAGGGGGCAGGAACCGGGGAGCTGTTTTTT	CASSLKGQGAGTGELFF
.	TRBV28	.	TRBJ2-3	TGTGCCAGCAGTTTATCAGATACGCAGTATTTT	CASSLSDTQYF
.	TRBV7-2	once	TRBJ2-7	TGTGCCAGCAGCTTAGGGCACAGGGTATACGAGCAGTACTTC	CASSLGHRVYEQYF
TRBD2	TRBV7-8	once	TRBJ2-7	TGTGCCAGCAGCTTAAGGGGACTAGTCTCCTACGAGCAGTACTTC	CASSLRGLVSYEQYF
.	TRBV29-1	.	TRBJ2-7	TGCAGCGTTTTGGACAGTTTGGGGGGCGAGCAGTACTTC	CSVLDSLGGEQYF
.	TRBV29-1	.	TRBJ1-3	TGCAGCGTTGAAGGTACCCTAACAGGGACTGGAAACACCATATATTTT	CSVEGTLTGTGNTIYF
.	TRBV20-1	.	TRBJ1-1	TGCAGTGCTAGAACGGGAACTGAAGCTTTCTTT	CSARTGTEAFF
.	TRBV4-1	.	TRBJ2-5	TGCGCCAGCAGCGTACAGGGAGGTAGGAGCGAGACCCAGTACTTC	CASSVQGGRSETQYF
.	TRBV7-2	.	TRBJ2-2	TGTGCCAGCAGCCCAGGCGGGGTCACCGGGGAGCTGTTTTTT	CASSPGGVTGELFF
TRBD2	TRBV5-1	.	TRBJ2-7	TGCGCCAGCAGCTTGGCCGCGGGGGCCTACGAGCAGTACTTC	CASSLAAGAYEQYF
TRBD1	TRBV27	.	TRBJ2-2	TGTGCCAGCAGGTGGACAGGGGGGAACGGGGAGCTGTTTTTT	CASRWTGGNGELFF
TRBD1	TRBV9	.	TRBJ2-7	TGTGCCAGCAGCCCCAGTGAAGGGGGCTTCTACGAGCAGTACTTC	CASSPSEGGFYEQYF
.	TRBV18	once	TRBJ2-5	TGTGCCAGCTCACCCGGGGGCGAAGAGACCCAGTACTTC	CASSPGGEETQYF
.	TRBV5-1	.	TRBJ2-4	TGCGCCAGCAGATTGGAGATAAGGAACTTAGCCAAAAACATTCAGTACTTC	CASRLEIRNLAKNIQYF
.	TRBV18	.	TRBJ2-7	TGTGCCAGCTCACCACCCATTTTAGGTCGCGAGCAGTACTTC	CASSPPILGREQYF
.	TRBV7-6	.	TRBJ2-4	TGTGCCAGCAGCTTACGTAGGCCGCAAGACATTCAGTACTTC	CASSLRRPQDIQYF
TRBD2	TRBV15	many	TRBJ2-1	TGTGCCACCAGACTTGGGACTAGCAGTTTCGATGAGCAGTTCTTC	CATRLGTSSFDEQFF
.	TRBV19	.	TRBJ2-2	TGTGCCAGTAGTCGGTGGGGGAAGGAAGGGAAAACCGGGGAGCTGTTTTTT	CASSRWGKEGKTGELFF
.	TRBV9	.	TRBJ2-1	TGTGCCAGCAGCGTAGGGACTCACAATGAGCAGTTCTTC	CASSVGTHNEQFF
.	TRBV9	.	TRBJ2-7	TGTGCCAGCAGCGTTACAGCCTCCTCCTACGAGCAGTACTTC	CASSVTASSYEQYF
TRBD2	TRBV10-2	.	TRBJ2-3	TGCGCCAGCCTCGGACTAGCGGCCATCACAGATACGCAGTATTTT	CASLGLAAITDTQYF
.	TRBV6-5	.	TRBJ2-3	TGTGCCAGCGGCCGAGGCACAGATACGCAGTATTTT	CASGRGTDTQYF